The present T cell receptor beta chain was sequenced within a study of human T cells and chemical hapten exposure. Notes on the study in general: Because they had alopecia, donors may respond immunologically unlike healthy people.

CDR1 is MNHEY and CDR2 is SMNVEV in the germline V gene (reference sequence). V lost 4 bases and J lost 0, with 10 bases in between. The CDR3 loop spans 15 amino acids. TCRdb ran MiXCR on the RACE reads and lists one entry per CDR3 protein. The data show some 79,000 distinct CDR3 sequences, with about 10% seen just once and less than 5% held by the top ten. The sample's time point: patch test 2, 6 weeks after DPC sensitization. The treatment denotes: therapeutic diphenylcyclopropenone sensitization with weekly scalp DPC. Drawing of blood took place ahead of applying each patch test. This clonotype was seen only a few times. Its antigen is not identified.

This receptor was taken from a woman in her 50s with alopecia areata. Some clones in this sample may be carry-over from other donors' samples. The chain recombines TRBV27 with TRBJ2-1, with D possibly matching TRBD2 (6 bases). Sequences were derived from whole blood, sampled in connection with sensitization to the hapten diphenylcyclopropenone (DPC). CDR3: CASSSERVSYNEQFF. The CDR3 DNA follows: TGTGCCAGCAGTTCAGAGCGGGTCTCCTACAATGAGCAGTTCTTC.